One and the same sample provided the 16 T cell receptor beta chains below, sequenced in a study of T cell repertoires in cytomegalovirus infection. No antigen is known for these receptors. MiXCR, applied by TCRdb to the reads, yields one record per CDR3 protein. The sample holds about 920,000 distinct CDR3 sequences, roughly 30% seen once. Source: cultured CD8+ T cells from PBMCs, taken from culture after CMV antigen stimulation. The receptors here all came from a human donor in good health (CMV status not recorded). Some clones in this sample may be carry-over from other donors' samples.

This clonotype was seen a handful of times. The chain couples TRBV7-8 to TRBJ1-2; D is ambiguous. The V gene's germline CDR1 is SGHVS and CDR2 FQNEAQ. V lost 6 bases, J lost 4 bases, and 3 bases lay in between. CDR3 length: 10 amino acids. CDR3 residues: CASRRYGYTF. CDR3 bases: TGTGCCAGCAGGCGCTATGGCTACACCTTC. Supplemented by reference TRBV7-8 and TRBJ1-2, the full variable domain reads GAGVSQSPRYKVAKRGQDVALRCDPISGHVSLFWYQQALGQGPEFLTYFQNEAQLDKSGLPSDRFFAERPEGSVSTLKIQRTQQEDSAVYLCASRRYGYTFGSGTRLTVV.

This clonotype has just a few counts. The gene calls are TRBV6-5 and TRBJ2-1; TRBD1 is a possible D gene (5 bases). With 5 bases removed from V and 0 bases from J, the gap between germline ends came to 14 bases. This CDR3 has 16 residues. Germline V gene lookup returns CDR1 MNHEY and CDR2 SVGAGI. The CDR3 sequence: CASSAGFLVSYNEQFF. CDR3 DNA sequence: TGTGCCAGCAGTGCAGGGTTTTTAGTCTCCTACAATGAGCAGTTCTTC.

This clonotype was picked up many times. The chain joins TRBV7-8 to TRBJ2-2, with TRBD2 matching over 7 bases. The germline gives CDR1 SGHVS, CDR2 FQNEAQ. The CDR3 totals 18 residues. Trimming removed 5 bases from V and 0 bases from J; junction bases left unmatched: 12. CDR3 sequence (DNA): TGTGCCAGCAGCCGCTCCTTGGGGGGGGACGCGAACACCGGGGAGCTGTTTTTT. Protein: CASSRSLGGDANTGELFF.

The chain has TRBV5-6 and TRBJ2-4; 11 positions match TRBD1. CDR1 is SGHDT and CDR2 is YYEEEE in the germline V gene. The CDR3 has 14 residues. V trimming: 6 bases; J trimming: 7 bases; junction bases outside the gene matches: 6. CDR3 sequence (DNA): TGTGCCAGCAACCCCGGGACAGGGGGGAACATTCAGTACTTC. Residues: CASNPGTGGNIQYF. Based on the CDR3 plus reference TRBV5-6 and TRBJ2-4, the full variable domain is DAGVTQSPTHLIKTRGQQVTLRCSPKSGHDTVSWYQQALGQGPQFIFQYYEEEERQRGNFPDRFSGHQFPNYSSELNVNALLLGDSALYLCASNPGTGGNIQYFGAGTRLSVL.

This clonotype occurred many times. CDR3 sequence (DNA): TGTGCCAGCAGCTTAGTAGGTGGGATGAACACTGAAGCTTTCTTT. Its protein product is CASSLVGGMNTEAFF. The chain has TRBV7-6 and TRBJ1-1; no clear D. CDR1 is SGHVS and CDR2 is FNYEAQ in the germline V gene. The CDR3 has 15 residues. V lost 1 base and J lost 0, with 9 bases in between.

There are a few counts of this clonotype. The V gene is TRBV7-6, the J gene TRBJ2-3, with 9 positions matching TRBD1. The V and J ends lost 0 bases and 2 bases, in that order; junction bases with no gene match: 3. This CDR3 comprises 16 residues. CDR1 and CDR2 (germline): SGHVS, FNYEAQ. This CDR3 is CASSLAGDRVTDTQYF. The CDR3 coding sequence is TGTGCCAGCAGCTTAGCTGGGGACAGGGTCACAGATACGCAGTATTTT.

This clonotype was found many times. The gene calls are TRBV7-2 and TRBJ2-1; D is uncertain. Germline V gene sequence: CDR1 SGHTA, CDR2 FQGNSA. The V and J ends lost 3 bases and 4 bases respectively, with 10 bases between them. There are 14 residues in the CDR3. This CDR3 reads CASSFDYEYNEQFF. CDR3 bases: TGTGCCAGCAGCTTCGATTACGAATACAATGAGCAGTTCTTC.

To note about this clonotype: A much larger clone is a single base away; this may be a read error. CDR3 sequence (DNA): TGTGTCAGCACCCTAGGGGGGAATAGCAATCAGCCCCAGCATTTT. Its translation: CVSTLGGNSNQPQHF. The chain recombines TRBV12-3 or TRBV12-4 with TRBJ1-5; possibly TRBD1 for D (6 bases). The CDR3 is 15 amino acids.

The rearrangement joins TRBV2 to TRBJ1-5, with 7 bases that match TRBD1. V gave up 2 bases and J gave up 5 bases; unmatched junction bases: 3. Germline V gene data show CDR1 as SNHLY and CDR2 as FYNNEI. This CDR3 is built from 14 residues. The CDR3 loop reads CASSEWDRDQPQHF. The DNA of the CDR3 is TGTGCCAGCAGTGAATGGGACAGAGATCAGCCCCAGCATTTT.

For the CDR3, the DNA is TGTGCCAGCACCTCCCCTTTACTCAACTATGGCTACACCTTC. It encodes CASTSPLLNYGYTF. The rearrangement links TRBV2 to TRBJ1-2, with D uncertain. The CDR3 loop spans 14 amino acids. V lost 7 bases, J lost 2 bases, and 14 bases lay in between. Germline assignment: CDR1 SNHLY and CDR2 FYNNEI.

This clonotype turned up a few times. V and J are TRBV6-6 and TRBJ1-2, with TRBD1 identical over 7 bases. V shed 5 bases, J shed 10 bases, and the junction held 4 bases outside the gene matches. Germline loops: CDR1 MNHNY, CDR2 SVGAGI (reference sequence). The CDR3 has 11 residues. CDR3 sequence (DNA): TGTGCCAGCAGTCAAACAGGGGACTACACCTTC. Protein: CASSQTGDYTF.

This chain uses TRBV25-1 with TRBJ2-2; D might be TRBD1 (6 bases). The CDR3 has 18 amino acids. V was clipped by 3 bases and J by 4 bases, with 21 bases between them. Germline V lookup: CDR1 MGHDK, CDR2 SYGVNS. CDR3 residues: CASSDSWVGYRVTGELFF. CDR3 DNA sequence: TGTGCCAGCAGTGATTCCTGGGTGGGATACAGGGTCACCGGGGAGCTGTTTTTT.

Worth noting for this clonotype: A junction boundary mismatches the germline segment, possibly from a read error. This chain links TRBV7-7 with TRBJ2-1; 7 nucleotides agree with TRBD1. The CDR3 spans 19 residues. Germline V CDR1 and CDR2: SSHAT, FNYEAQ (reference sequence). In DNA form, the CDR3 reads TGTGCTAGCAGCTCCCATTTGTCGCGGAGACAGGGTGAAGACTATGAGCAGTTCTTC. Its translation: CASSSHLSRRQGEDYEQFF.

There are a few counts of this clonotype. The chain links TRBV4-2 to TRBJ2-7; no firm D call. CDR1 and CDR2 (germline): LGHNA, YNFKEQ. The CDR3 has 14 amino acids. Trimming took off 1 base at V and 3 bases at J, with 10 bases between the two ends. The CDR3 nucleotides read TGTGCCAGCAGCCAAGTTCCTCACGACTACGAGCAGTACTTC. This translates into CASSQVPHDYEQYF.

This rearrangement joins TRBV9 to TRBJ2-1; tentatively, D is TRBD2 (7 bases). The germline V gene encodes CDR1 SGDLS and CDR2 YYNGEE. The CDR3 sequence is 16 residues long. The germline V and J ends were trimmed by 3 bases and 6 bases, with 19 bases remaining between them. DNA for the CDR3: TGTGCCAGCAGCGGGGCCGGCGGGGGCCTCTCCAATGAGCAGTTCTTC. Protein: CASSGAGGGLSNEQFF.

This clonotype was counted a few times. The junction differs from germline at one of its ends, possibly a read error. The genes are TRBV7-9 and TRBJ2-5; either TRBD1 or TRBD2 may supply D (5 bases each). Per the germline V gene, CDR1 is SEHNR and CDR2 is FQNEAQ (reference sequence). The length of the CDR3 is 15 residues. CDR3 sequence reads: CASRLGRQREETQYF. Written as DNA, the CDR3 is TGTGCCAGCCGCTTGGGACGACAGAGGGAAGAGACCCAGTACTTC.